Detailed here is one TCR beta chain. The target antigen is unknown. A read error may account for a junction end that differs from germline. This sample is drawn from a study of TIL therapy for anti-PD-1-resistant metastatic lung cancer. Study findings and constraints: Patients were highly selected, enriched for treatment-naive, never-smoker and oncogene-addicted cases.

Time point reported: pre-treatment sample, taken before nivolumab and TIL therapy. The CDR3 covers 15 residues. Germline V CDR1 and CDR2: GTSNPN, SVGIG (reference sequence). The immunoSEQ assay was v3. Libraries were prepared by immunoSEQ multiplex PCR; TCRdb keeps only in-frame clonotypes and omits some of them. The profile shows fewer than 65,000 clones, more than 80% of them singletons. This receptor was obtained from a person aged 25-85 years with non-small cell lung cancer. Sequenced here: blood, sampled at baseline. The chain couples TRBV30 to TRBJ1-1, with TRBD1 identical over 7 bases. The CDR3 DNA follows: TGTGCCTGGAGTTGGCTCGACAGGGAGAACCCTGAAGCTTTCTTT. It is translated as CAWSWLDRENPEAFF.